The entry below describes one T cell receptor beta chain. Its antigen is unidentified. Assay used: immunoSEQ multiplex PCR; TCRdb lists only in-frame clones, some missing. The table lists about 150,000 clones, approximately 89% of them singletons, with roughly 9.3% in the top ten. This record comes from a study of cytomegalovirus exposure and HLA in healthy donors. Study context: The 120 or so validation repertoires and the approximately 640 first-cohort repertoires shared a platform, a later analysis reported.

Between the trimmed V and J ends, which lost 3 bases and 4 bases, there was a span of 11 bases. This CDR3 is 14 amino acids long. The germline V gene has CDR1 SGHNT and CDR2 YYREEE (reference sequence). Findings and limits, study-wide: Reportedly, cytomegalovirus status was diagnosed with high sensitivity and specificity. Many donors shared some public TCRs, even though most TCR sequences were rare. Altogether, 164 TCR beta chains were recorded as cytomegalovirus-associated.

The rearrangement uses TRBV5-4 and TRBJ1-3; D gene unclear. The sample comprised PBMCs. The TCR originated in a woman between 18 and 29 years old in good health and CMV-seropositive. The CDR3 region is CASSSGGSGNTIYF. The DNA for the CDR3 is TGTGCCAGCAGCTCTGGCGGGAGCGGAAACACCATATATTTT.